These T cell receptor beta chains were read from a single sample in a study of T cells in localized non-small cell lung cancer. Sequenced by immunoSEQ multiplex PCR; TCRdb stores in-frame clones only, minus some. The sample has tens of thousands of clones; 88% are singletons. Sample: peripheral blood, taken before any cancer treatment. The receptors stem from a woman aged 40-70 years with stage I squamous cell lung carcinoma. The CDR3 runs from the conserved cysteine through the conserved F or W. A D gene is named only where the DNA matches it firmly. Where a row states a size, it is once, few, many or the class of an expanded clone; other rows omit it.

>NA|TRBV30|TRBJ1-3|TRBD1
CAWSRGRAGNTIYF
TGTGCCTGGAGTAGGGGGCGCGCTGGAAACACCATATATTTT
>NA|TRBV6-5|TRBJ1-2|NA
CASSTGSDYGYTF
TGTGCCAGTTCTACGGGGAGCGACTATGGCTACACCTTC
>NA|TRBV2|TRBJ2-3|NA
CASSPTDTQYF
TGTGCCAGCAGCCCGACAGATACGCAGTATTTT
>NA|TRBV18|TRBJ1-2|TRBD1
CASSEVQGARDGYTF
TGTGCCAGCTCGGAAGTACAGGGGGCGCGGGATGGCTACACCTTC
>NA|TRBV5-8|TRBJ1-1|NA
CASSLQGDTEAFF
TGTGCCAGCAGCTTACAAGGGGACACTGAAGCTTTCTTT
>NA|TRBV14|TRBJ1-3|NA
CASSQDAVYGNTIYF
TGTGCCAGCAGCCAAGATGCCGTGTATGGAAACACCATATATTTT
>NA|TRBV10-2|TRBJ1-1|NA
CASSESRLSEAFF
TGCGCCAGCAGTGAGTCGCGGCTTTCTGAAGCTTTCTTT
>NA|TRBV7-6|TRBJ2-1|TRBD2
CASSLVAGFNEQFF
TGTGCCAGCAGCTTAGTAGCGGGGTTCAATGAGCAGTTCTTC
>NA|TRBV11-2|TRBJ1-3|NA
CASSLDRRPPSGNTIYF
TGTGCCAGCAGCTTAGATCGGCGACCCCCCTCTGGAAACACCATATATTTT
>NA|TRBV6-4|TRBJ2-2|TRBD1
CASGTGSDTGELFF
TGTGCCAGCGGGACAGGGTCAGACACCGGGGAGCTGTTTTTT
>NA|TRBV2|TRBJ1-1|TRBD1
CASSNRGLDTEAFF
TGTGCCAGCAGTAACAGGGGGTTGGACACTGAAGCTTTCTTT
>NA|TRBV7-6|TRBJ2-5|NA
CASSSRWGAETQYF
TGTGCCAGCAGCTCGAGGTGGGGAGCCGAGACCCAGTACTTC
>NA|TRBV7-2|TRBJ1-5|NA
CASSLVAGLSNQPQHF
TGTGCCAGCAGCTTGGTCGCAGGGCTTAGCAATCAGCCCCAGCATTTT
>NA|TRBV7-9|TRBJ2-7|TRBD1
CASRNDRGRGTYEQYF
TGTGCCAGCAGGAATGACAGGGGGCGCGGTACCTACGAGCAGTACTTC
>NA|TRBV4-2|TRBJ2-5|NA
CASSQGSGETQYF
TGTGCCAGCAGCCAGGGTAGCGGTGAGACCCAGTACTTC
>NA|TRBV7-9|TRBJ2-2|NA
CASSLVGQRGSGELFF
TGTGCCAGCAGCTTAGTCGGACAGCGGGGATCCGGGGAGCTGTTTTTT
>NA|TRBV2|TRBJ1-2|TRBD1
CASRQGAANYGYTF
TGTGCCAGCAGGCAGGGGGCGGCTAACTATGGCTACACCTTC
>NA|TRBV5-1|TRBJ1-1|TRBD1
CASSQGTGNQGTEAFF
TGCGCCAGCAGCCAAGGGACAGGGAATCAGGGCACTGAAGCTTTCTTT
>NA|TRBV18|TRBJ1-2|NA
CASSPDRDYGYTF
TGTGCCAGCTCCCCGGACAGAGACTATGGCTACACCTTC
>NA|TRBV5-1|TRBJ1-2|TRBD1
CASSSGQTNYGYTF
TGCGCCAGCAGCTCGGGACAGACTAACTATGGCTACACCTTC
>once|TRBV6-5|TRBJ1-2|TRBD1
CATQGTNYGYTF
TGTGCCACACAGGGGACGAACTATGGCTACACCTTC
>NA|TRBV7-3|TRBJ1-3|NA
CASSLIGGTFGNTIYF
TGTGCCAGCAGCTTAATCGGGGGGACGTTTGGAAACACCATATATTTT
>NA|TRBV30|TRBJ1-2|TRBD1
CAWSVYGQGGFGYTF
TGTGCCTGGAGTGTTTATGGACAGGGGGGCTTTGGCTACACCTTC